This T cell receptor beta chain was retrieved from a study of T-cell memory formation after mild COVID-19. Each CDR3 protein gets one entry after TCRdb re-called the 5' RACE reads with MiXCR. The repertoire holds 150,000 to 200,000 distinct CDR3 sequences, under 20% seen once, with 2% to 2.5% in the top ten. Study outcomes and limitations: Some SARS-CoV-2-responding clones were already detected in memory before infection. CD4/CD8 balance characterized clones contracting day 15 to 85, and CD4+ skew characterized later expanders.

Comment on this clonotype: Its antigen is as yet unknown.

The germline gives CDR1 MNHEY, CDR2 SMNVEV (reference sequence). This CDR3 comprises 16 residues. V shed 2 bases, J shed 7 bases, and the junction held 13 bases outside the gene matches. Sequenced: PBMCs or a T cell subset sorted from them (not recorded which). This TCR was recovered from an adult woman who had mild COVID-19 (a few samples of this study predate the infection). Cell type and time point are not known. The chain links TRBV27 to TRBJ1-2, with TRBD1 identical over 7 bases. The CDR3 sequence is CASSLRRQTGTAGYTF. CDR3 nucleotide sequence: TGTGCCAGCAGTTTACGCCGTCAGACAGGGACGGCTGGCTACACCTTC.